The following is a TCR beta chain sequence with its context. Its antigen is not known. Data came from immunoSEQ multiplex PCR; TCRdb stores just in-frame clones and leaves some out. Here the sample spans around 54,000 clones, approximately 87% being singletons. The data were taken from a study of a mutant IDH1 vaccine in newly diagnosed glioma. Overall study: Those enrolled had earlier been treated with radiotherapy, temozolomide, or both, mostly both. Regarding the study as a whole: Of all patients, under 95% showed vaccine-induced immune responses. The authors found pseudoprogression apparently unrelated to changes in top peripheral T cell clonotypes.

This sample's time point: week 23, last vaccination. Each dose delivered 300 ug of mutant IDH1 20-mer peptide subcutaneously with imiquimod. Donor diagnoses consisted of new WHO grade 3 or 4 IDH1-mutant, ATRX-lost astrocytomas. The V gene's germline CDR1 is SGHRS and CDR2 YFSETQ. V was clipped by 4 bases and J by 2 bases; unmatched bases: 6. The CDR3 is 15 residues long. The sequenced sample was PBMCs, obtained from a glioma patient whose treatment included an IDH1 peptide vaccine. This sequence originates from a man in his forties or fifties with glioma. The V gene is TRBV5-1, the J gene TRBJ2-7; 10 bases align to TRBD1. The CDR3 here is CASSPGGTGAYEQYF. CDR3 DNA: TGCGCCAGCAGCCCGGGAGGGACAGGGGCCTACGAGCAGTACTTC.